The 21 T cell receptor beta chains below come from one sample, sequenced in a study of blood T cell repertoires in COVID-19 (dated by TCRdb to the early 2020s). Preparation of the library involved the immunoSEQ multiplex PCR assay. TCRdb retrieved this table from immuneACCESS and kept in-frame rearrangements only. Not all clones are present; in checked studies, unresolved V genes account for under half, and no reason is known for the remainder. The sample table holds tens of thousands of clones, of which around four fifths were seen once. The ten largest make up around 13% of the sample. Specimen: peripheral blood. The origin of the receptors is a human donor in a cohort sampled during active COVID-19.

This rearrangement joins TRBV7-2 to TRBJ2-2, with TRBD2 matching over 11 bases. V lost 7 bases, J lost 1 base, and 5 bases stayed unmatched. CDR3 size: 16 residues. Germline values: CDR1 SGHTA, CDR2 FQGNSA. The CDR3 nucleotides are TGTGCCAGCATACCTAGCGGGGGGCTGAACACCGGGGAGCTGTTTTTT. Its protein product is CASIPSGGLNTGELFF.

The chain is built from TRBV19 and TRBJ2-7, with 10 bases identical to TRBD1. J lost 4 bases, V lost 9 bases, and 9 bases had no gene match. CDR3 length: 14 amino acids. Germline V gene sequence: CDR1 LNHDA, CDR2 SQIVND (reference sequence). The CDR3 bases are TGTGCCAGGACAAGGGGACAGGGGAGGTACGAGCAGTACTTC. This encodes CARTRGQGRYEQYF.

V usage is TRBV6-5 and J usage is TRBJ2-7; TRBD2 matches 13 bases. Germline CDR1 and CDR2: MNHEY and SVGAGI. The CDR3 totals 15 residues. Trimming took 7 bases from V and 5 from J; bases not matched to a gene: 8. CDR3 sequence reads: CASTTPGLAGNEQYF. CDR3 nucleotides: TGTGCCAGCACCACCCCGGGACTAGCGGGGAACGAGCAGTACTTC.

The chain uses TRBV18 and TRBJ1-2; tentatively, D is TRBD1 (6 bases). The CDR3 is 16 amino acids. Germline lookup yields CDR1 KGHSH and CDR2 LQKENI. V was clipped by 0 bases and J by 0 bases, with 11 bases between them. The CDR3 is CASSPPNREANYGYTF. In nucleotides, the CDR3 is TGTGCCAGCTCACCACCGAACAGGGAAGCTAACTATGGCTACACCTTC.

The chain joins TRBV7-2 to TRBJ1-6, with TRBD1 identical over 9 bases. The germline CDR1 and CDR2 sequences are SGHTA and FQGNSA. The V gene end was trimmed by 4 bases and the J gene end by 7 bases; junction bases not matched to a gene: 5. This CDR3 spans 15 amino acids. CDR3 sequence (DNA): TGTGCCAGCAGCTACTCGGGACAGGGAAATTCACCCCTCCACTTT. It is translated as CASSYSGQGNSPLHF.

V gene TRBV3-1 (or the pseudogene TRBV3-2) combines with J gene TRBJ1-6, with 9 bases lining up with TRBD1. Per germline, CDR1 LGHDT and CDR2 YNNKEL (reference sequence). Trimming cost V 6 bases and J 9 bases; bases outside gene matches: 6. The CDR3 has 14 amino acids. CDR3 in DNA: TGTGCCAGCAGGCCCGGGACAGGGTCTTCACCCCTCCACTTT. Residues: CASRPGTGSSPLHF.

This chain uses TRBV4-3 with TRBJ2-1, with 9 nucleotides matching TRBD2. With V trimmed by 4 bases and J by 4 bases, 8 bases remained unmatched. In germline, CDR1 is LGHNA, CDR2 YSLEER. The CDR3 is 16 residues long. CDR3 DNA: TGCGCCAGCAGCCGGTTGAGCGGGGGGTCTTACAATGAGCAGTTCTTC. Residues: CASSRLSGGSYNEQFF.

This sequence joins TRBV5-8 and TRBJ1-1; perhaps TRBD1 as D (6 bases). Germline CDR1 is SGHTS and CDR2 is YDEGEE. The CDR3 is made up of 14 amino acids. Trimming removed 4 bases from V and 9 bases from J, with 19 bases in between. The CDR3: CASSLDSYSLKAFF. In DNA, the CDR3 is TGTGCCAGCAGCCTGGACAGCTACAGCCTTAAAGCTTTCTTT.

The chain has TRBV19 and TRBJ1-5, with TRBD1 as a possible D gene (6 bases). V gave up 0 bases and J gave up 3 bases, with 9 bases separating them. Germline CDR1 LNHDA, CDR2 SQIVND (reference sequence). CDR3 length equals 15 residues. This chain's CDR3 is CASSIDGQLNQPQHF. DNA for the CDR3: TGTGCCAGTAGTATAGACGGACAGCTCAATCAGCCCCAGCATTTT.

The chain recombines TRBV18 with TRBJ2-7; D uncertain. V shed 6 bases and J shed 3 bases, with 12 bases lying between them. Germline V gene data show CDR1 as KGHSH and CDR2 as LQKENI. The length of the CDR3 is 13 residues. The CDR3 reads CASSPSPGYEQYF. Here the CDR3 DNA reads TGTGCCAGCTCTCCCAGTCCTGGCTACGAGCAGTACTTC.

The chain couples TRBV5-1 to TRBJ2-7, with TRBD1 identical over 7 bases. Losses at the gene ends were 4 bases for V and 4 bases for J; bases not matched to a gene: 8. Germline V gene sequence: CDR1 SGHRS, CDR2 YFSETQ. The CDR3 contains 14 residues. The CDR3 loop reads CASSPGTDTYEQYF. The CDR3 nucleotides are TGCGCCAGCAGCCCCGGGACAGATACTTACGAGCAGTACTTC.

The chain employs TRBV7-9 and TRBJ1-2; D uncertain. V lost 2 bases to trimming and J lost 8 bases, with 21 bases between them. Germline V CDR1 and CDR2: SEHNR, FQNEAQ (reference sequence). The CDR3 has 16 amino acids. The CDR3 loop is CASSLSQFQSSRGYTF. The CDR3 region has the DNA TGTGCCAGCAGCTTAAGCCAGTTTCAAAGTTCGAGGGGCTACACCTTC.

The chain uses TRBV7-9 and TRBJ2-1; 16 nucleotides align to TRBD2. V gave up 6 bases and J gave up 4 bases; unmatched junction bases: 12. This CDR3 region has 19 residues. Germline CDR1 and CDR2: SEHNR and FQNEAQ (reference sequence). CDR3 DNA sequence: TGTGCCAGCAGATATGGGACTAGCGGGGGGGCAAGGTCGTACAATGAGCAGTTCTTC. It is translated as CASRYGTSGGARSYNEQFF.

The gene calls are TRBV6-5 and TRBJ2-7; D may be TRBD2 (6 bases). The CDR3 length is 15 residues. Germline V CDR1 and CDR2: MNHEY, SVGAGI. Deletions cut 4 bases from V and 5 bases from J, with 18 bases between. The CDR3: CASSSFRGRIHEQYF. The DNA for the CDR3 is TGTGCCAGCAGTTCTTTTAGAGGGAGGATCCACGAGCAGTACTTC.

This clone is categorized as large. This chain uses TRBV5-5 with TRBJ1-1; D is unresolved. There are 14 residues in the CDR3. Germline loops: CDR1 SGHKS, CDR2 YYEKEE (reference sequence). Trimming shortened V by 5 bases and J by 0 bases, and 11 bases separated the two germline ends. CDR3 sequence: CASSLQRMNTEAFF. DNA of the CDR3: TGTGCCAGCAGTCTACAGAGAATGAACACTGAAGCTTTCTTT.

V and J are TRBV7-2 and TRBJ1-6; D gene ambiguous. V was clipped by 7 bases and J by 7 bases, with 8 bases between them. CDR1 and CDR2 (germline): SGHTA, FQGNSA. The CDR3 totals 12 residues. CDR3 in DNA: TGTGCCAGCACCAAACTAAATTCACCCCTCCACTTT. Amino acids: CASTKLNSPLHF.

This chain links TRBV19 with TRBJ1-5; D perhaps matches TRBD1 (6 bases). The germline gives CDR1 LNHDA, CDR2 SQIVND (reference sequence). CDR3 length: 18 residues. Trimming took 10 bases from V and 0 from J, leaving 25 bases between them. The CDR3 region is CATQIVQGQGSSNQPQHF. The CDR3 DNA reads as TGTGCCACCCAGATAGTGCAGGGGCAGGGGAGTAGCAATCAGCCCCAGCATTTT. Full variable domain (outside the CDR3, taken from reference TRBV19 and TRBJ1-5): DGGITQSPKYLFRKEGQNVTLSCEQNLNHDAMYWYRQDPGQGLRLIYYSQIVNDFQKGDIAEGYSVSREKKESFPLTVTSAQKNPTAFYLCATQIVQGQGSSNQPQHFGDGTRLSIL.

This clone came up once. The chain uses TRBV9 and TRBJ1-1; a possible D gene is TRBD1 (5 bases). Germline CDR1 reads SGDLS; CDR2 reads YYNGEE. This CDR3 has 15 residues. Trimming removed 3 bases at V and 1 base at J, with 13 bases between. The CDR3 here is CASSAGGGPNTEAFF. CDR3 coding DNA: TGTGCCAGCAGCGCGGGGGGAGGGCCGAACACTGAAGCTTTCTTT.

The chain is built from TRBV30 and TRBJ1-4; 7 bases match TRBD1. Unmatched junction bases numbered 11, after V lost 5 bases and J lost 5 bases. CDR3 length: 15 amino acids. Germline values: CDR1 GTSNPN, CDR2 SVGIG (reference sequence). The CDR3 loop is CAWAIPGQSNEKLFF. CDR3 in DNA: TGTGCCTGGGCCATCCCGGGACAGAGCAATGAAAAACTGTTTTTT.

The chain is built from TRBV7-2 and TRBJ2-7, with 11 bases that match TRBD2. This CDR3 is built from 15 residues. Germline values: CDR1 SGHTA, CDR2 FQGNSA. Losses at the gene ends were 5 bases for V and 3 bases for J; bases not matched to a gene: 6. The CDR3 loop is CASSPGLAANYEQYF. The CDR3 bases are TGTGCCAGCAGCCCGGGACTAGCGGCGAACTACGAGCAGTACTTC.

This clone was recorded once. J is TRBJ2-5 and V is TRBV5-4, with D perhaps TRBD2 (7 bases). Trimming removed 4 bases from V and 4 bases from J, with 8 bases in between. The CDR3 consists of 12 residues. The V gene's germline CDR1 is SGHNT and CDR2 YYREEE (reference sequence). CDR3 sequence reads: CASSGGAETQYF. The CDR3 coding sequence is TGTGCCAGCAGCGGGGGGGCAGAGACCCAGTACTTC.